Shown below are 13 T cell receptor beta chains from a single sample sequenced in a study of PD-1 blockade in classical Hodgkin lymphoma. Relapses following autologous stem cell transplantation were seen in all patients, with brentuximab vedotin exposure varying. Magnetic depletion of unwanted cells isolated CD4+ T cells from thawed PBMCs. The repertoire was sequenced with immunoSEQ multiplex PCR; TCRdb's copy has only in-frame clones and lacks some. Of some 8,900 clones listed, about 80% are singletons. The specimen was CD4+ T cells from blood, collected at baseline. These receptors were collected from a human donor with classical Hodgkin lymphoma.

The genes are TRBV5-1 and TRBJ2-2, with TRBD1 matching over 8 bases. V lost 0 bases to trimming and J lost 3 bases; unmatched junction nucleotides: 1. The CDR3 has 15 residues. Germline lookup yields CDR1 SGHRS and CDR2 YFSETQ. The CDR3 loop reads CASSLADRDTGELFF. The CDR3 DNA reads as TGCGCCAGCAGCTTGGCGGACAGGGACACCGGGGAGCTGTTTTTT.

The chain is built from TRBV5-8 and TRBJ1-2; D unresolved. V lost 0 bases and J lost 4, with 7 bases in between. This CDR3 is built from 13 residues. Germline CDR1 reads SGHTS; CDR2 reads YDEGEE. CDR3 coding DNA: TGTGCCAGCAGCTTGGGGGTCGTCTATGGCTACACCTTC. It codes for CASSLGVVYGYTF.

This clone was counted a single time. The chain uses TRBV10-3 and TRBJ1-2; D is possibly TRBD1 (6 bases). The CDR3 has 14 amino acids. V was clipped by 4 bases and J by 2 bases, with 11 bases between them. Germline CDR1 ENHRY, CDR2 SYGVKD. The CDR3 protein is CAISGSGENYGYTF. DNA of the CDR3: TGTGCCATCAGTGGATCAGGGGAAAACTATGGCTACACCTTC.

The rearrangement uses TRBV6-6 and TRBJ2-3, with 7 bases fitting TRBD2. The ends lost 6 bases at V and 3 bases at J; junction bases unmatched: 3. Looked up from germline, CDR1 is MNHNY and CDR2 is SVGAGI (reference sequence). The CDR3 consists of 13 residues. The CDR3 DNA is TGTGCCAGCAGGGGGCGGGGGACAGATACGCAGTATTTT. Its protein is CASRGRGTDTQYF.

The chain combines TRBV18 with TRBJ2-1; 7 nucleotides agree with TRBD2. The germline CDR1 and CDR2 sequences are KGHSH and LQKENI. The length of the CDR3 is 17 residues. V was clipped by 4 bases and J by 0 bases; unmatched bases: 9. The CDR3 reads CASSLLTSTSSYNEQFF. CDR3 coding DNA: TGTGCCAGCTCACTTCTGACTAGCACCAGCTCCTACAATGAGCAGTTCTTC. The variable domain in full, with the rest retrieved from reference TRBV18 and TRBJ2-1, is NAGVMQNPRHLVRRRGQEARLRCSPMKGHSHVYWYRQLPEEGLKFMVYLQKENIIDESGMPKERFSAEFPKEGPSILRIQQVVRGDSAAYFCASSLLTSTSSYNEQFFGPGTRLTVL.

V is TRBV5-1 and J is TRBJ2-5; TRBD2 matches at 10 bases. Germline assignment: CDR1 SGHRS and CDR2 YFSETQ. The CDR3 covers 15 residues. Trimming took 0 bases from V and 4 from J; bases not matched to a gene: 3. CDR3 loop: CASSLEASGRETQYF. Written as DNA, the CDR3 is TGCGCCAGCAGCTTGGAGGCTAGCGGGAGAGAGACCCAGTACTTC.

The chain recombines TRBV18 with TRBJ1-3; maybe TRBD1 (5 bases). Germline V gene sequence: CDR1 KGHSH, CDR2 LQKENI. There are 15 residues in the CDR3. V lost 3 bases, J lost 0 bases, and 9 bases lay in between. CDR3 DNA: TGTGCCAGCTCACCCCGCCAGGGCTCTGGAAACACCATATATTTT. Protein sequence: CASSPRQGSGNTIYF.

The J gene is TRBJ1-1, the V gene TRBV6-1; 7 nucleotides match TRBD1. CDR1 is MNHNS, CDR2 SASEGT, per germline. The CDR3 runs to 14 residues. Trimming cost V 8 bases and J 4 bases; bases outside gene matches: 10. CDR3 sequence (DNA): TGTGCCAGCCCAAAGACAGGGATCCCCACTGAAGCTTTCTTT. It specifies CASPKTGIPTEAFF.

The chain uses TRBV5-1 and TRBJ1-4; no definite D call. V lost 4 bases and J 1 base, leaving 8 bases between the germline ends. Per the germline V gene, CDR1 is SGHRS and CDR2 is YFSETQ. This CDR3 has 14 residues. The CDR3 nucleotides read TGCGCCAGCAGCCCGGACGGAACTAATGAAAAACTGTTTTTT. It yields the protein CASSPDGTNEKLFF.

V usage is TRBV19 and J usage is TRBJ2-5; TRBD1 matches 8 bases. The CDR3 is made up of 14 amino acids. Germline CDR1 and CDR2: LNHDA and SQIVND (reference sequence). The V segment lost 3 bases and the J segment 5 bases; nucleotides outside the gene matches: 5. CDR3 protein: CASSIRTGRETQYF. The CDR3 nucleotides read TGTGCCAGTAGTATCCGGACAGGGCGGGAGACCCAGTACTTC.

V is TRBV19 and J is TRBJ2-7; 9 bases match TRBD1. Per germline, CDR1 LNHDA and CDR2 SQIVND (reference sequence). J lost 6 bases, V lost 2 bases, and 11 bases had no gene match. The CDR3 runs 16 residues. The CDR3: CASSIRFGTGTLEQYF. Written as DNA, the CDR3 is TGTGCCAGTAGTATAAGGTTCGGGACAGGGACCCTCGAGCAGTACTTC.

V is TRBV6-5 and J is TRBJ2-1; D unresolved. This CDR3 has 14 amino acids. Germline assignment: CDR1 MNHEY and CDR2 SVGAGI. Between the trimmed V and J ends, which lost 5 bases and 4 bases, there was a span of 12 bases. In nucleotides, the CDR3 is TGTGCCAGCAGTATCCGGGTCTCTTACAATGAGCAGTTCTTC. Its protein product is CASSIRVSYNEQFF.

The chain couples TRBV7-8 to TRBJ2-7; 13 bases line up with TRBD2. The CDR3 consists of 20 residues. Trimming cost V 5 bases and J 5 bases; bases outside gene matches: 21. Germline CDR1 is SGHVS and CDR2 is FQNEAQ. CDR3 sequence: CASSHRDTLGLAGVGDEQYF. In nucleotides, the CDR3 is TGTGCCAGCAGCCACCGGGACACACTAGGACTAGCGGGAGTGGGGGACGAGCAGTACTTC.